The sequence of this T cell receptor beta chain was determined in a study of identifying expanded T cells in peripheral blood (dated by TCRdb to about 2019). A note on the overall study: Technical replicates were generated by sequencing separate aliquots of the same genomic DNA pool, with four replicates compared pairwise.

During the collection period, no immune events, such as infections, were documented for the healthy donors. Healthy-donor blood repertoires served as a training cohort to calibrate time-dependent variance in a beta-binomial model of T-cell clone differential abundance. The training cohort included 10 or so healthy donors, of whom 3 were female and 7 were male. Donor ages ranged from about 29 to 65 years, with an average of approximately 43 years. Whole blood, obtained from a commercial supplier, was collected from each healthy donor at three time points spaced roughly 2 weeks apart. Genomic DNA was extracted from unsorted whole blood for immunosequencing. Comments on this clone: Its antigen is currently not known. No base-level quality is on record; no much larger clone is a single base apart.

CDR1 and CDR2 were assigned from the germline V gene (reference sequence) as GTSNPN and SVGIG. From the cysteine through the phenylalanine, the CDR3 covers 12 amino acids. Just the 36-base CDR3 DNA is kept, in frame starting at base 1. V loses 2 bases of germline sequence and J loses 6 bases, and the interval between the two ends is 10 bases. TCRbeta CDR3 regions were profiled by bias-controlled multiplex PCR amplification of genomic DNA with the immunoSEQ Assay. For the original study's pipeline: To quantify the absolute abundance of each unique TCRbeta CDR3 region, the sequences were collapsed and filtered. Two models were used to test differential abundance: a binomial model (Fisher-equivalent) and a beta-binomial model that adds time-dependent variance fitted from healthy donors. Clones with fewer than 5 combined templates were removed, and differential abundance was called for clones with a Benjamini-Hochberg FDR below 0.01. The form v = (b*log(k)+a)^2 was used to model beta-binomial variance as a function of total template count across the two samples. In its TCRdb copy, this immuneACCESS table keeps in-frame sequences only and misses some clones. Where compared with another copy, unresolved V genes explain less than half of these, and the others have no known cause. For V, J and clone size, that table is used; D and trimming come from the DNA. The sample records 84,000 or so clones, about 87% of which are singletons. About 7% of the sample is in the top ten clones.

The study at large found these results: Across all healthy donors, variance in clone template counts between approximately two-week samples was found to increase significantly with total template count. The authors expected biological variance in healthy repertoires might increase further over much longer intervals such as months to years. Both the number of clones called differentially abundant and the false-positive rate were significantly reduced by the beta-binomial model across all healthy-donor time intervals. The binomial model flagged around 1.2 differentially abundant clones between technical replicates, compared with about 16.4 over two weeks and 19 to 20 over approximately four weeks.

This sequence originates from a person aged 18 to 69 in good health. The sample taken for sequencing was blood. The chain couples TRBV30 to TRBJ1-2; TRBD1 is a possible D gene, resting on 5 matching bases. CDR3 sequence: CAWSLGDHGYTF. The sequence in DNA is TGTGCCTGGAGTTTGGGGGATCATGGCTACACCTTC.